This TCR beta chain was recorded in a study of T cell responses to AZD1222 COVID-19 vaccine. This table comes from immunoSEQ multiplex PCR, and its TCRdb copy is limited to in-frame clones, with some not included. The repertoire holds 95,000 to 100,000 clones, less than 95% seen once, with under 1.5% in the top ten. Study observations and caveats: The donor group comprised mostly white British people and more females; the analysis possibly underestimated clonal diversity.

Concerning this clone itself: Its antigen remains unidentified.

This CDR3 comprises 16 residues. Unmatched junction bases numbered 4, after V lost 3 bases and J lost 3 bases. The germline gives CDR1 SGDLS, CDR2 YYNGEE. V gene TRBV9 combines with J gene TRBJ2-3; TRBD2 matches 13 bases. This receptor was taken from an adult in good health. The specimen comprised peripheral blood, sampled on day 0 of AZD1222 vaccination. CDR3 DNA sequence: TGTGCCAGCAGCGCCTGGACTAGCGGGGGAACAGATACGCAGTATTTT. This codes for CASSAWTSGGTDTQYF.